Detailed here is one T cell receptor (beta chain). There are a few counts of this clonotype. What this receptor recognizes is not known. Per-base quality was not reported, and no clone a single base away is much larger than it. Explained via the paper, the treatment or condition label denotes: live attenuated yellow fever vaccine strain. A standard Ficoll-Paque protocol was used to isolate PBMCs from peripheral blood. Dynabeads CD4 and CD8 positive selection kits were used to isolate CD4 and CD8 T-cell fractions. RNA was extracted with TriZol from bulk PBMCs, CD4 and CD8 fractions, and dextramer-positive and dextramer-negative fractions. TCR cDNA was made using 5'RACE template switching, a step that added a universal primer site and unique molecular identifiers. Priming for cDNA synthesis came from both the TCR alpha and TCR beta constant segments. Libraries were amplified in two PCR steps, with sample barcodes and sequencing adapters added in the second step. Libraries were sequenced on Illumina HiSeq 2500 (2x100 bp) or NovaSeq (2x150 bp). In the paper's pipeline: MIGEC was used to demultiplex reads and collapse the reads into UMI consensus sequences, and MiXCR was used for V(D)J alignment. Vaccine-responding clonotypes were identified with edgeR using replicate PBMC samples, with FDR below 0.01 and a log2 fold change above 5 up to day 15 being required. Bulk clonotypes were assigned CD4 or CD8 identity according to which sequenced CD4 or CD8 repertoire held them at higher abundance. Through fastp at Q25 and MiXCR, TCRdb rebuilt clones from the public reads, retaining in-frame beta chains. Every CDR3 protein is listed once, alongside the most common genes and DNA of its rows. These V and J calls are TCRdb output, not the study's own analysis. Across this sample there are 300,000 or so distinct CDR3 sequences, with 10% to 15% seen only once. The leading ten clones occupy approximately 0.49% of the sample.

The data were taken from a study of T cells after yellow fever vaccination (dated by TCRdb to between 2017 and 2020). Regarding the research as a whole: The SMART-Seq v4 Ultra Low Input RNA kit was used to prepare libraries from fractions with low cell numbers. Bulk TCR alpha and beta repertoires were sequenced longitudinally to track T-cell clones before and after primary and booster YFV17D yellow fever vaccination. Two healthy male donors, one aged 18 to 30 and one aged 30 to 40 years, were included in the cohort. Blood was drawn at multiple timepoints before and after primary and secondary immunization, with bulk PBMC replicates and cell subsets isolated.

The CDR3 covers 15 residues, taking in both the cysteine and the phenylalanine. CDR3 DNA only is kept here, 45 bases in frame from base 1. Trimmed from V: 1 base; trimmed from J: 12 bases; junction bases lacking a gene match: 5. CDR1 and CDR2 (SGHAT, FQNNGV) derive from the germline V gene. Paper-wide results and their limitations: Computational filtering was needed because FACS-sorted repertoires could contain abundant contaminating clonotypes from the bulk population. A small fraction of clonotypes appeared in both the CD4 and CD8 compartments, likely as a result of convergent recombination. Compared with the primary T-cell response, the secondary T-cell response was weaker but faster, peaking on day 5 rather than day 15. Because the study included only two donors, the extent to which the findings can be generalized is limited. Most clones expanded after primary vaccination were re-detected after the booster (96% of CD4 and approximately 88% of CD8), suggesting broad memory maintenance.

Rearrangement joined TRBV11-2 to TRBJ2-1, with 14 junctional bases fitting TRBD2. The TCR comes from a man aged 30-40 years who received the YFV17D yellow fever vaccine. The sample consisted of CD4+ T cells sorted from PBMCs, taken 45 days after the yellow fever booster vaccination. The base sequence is TGTGCCAGCAGCTTAGGACTAGCGGGAGGGCCCCTGCAGTTCTTC. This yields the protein CASSLGLAGGPLQFF.